The clone carrying this T cell receptor beta chain was counted a few times. Its antigen is unknown. This entry comes from a study of spatial heterogeneity in lung cancer. Every individual TCR cDNA molecule carried its own unique molecular identifier, which allowed correction of PCR and sequencing errors. TCRdb passed the 5' RACE reads through MiXCR, listing each CDR3 protein once. The sample includes tens of thousands of distinct CDR3 sequences, 15% seen only once; the top ten take roughly 30%. Study-wide findings and caveats: Counts of expanded intratumoral alpha and beta TCRs tracked tumor mutation counts.

V lost 1 base, J lost 1 base, and 19 bases lay in between. Per the germline V gene, CDR1 is MNHNY and CDR2 is SVGAGI (reference sequence). The CDR3 runs to 18 residues. Time point here: sample taken at primary tumor resection. Donors were 55 to 75 untreated early-stage non-small cell lung cancer patients. No cell sorting; template was whole RNA from tumor, lung tissue or PBMC. This receptor was obtained from a female donor with early-stage non-small cell lung cancer. The V call is TRBV6-6, the J call TRBJ2-5, with D possibly called TRBD1 or TRBD2 (6 bases each). The material was lung tumor tissue, obtained at surgery. The CDR3 region is CASSYFGGPPGAQETQYF. The CDR3 DNA is TGTGCCAGCAGTTACTTCGGGGGACCTCCGGGGGCCCAAGAGACCCAGTACTTC.